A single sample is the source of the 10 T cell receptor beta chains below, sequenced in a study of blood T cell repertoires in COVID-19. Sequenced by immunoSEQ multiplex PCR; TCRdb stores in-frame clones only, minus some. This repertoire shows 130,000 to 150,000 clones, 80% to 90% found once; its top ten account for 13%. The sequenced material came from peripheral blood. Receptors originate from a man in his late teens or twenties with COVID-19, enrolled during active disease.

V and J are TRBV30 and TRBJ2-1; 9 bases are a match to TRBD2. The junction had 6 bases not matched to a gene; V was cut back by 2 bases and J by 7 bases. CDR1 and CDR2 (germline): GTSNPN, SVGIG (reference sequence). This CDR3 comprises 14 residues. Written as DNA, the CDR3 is TGTGCCTGGAGTCGCCTAGCGGGAAGTAATGAGCAGTTCTTC. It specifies CAWSRLAGSNEQFF.

Written as DNA, the CDR3 is TGTGCCACCAGTGATTTCGGAGGCCCCACAGATACGCAGTATTTT. It specifies CATSDFGGPTDTQYF. V gene TRBV24-1 combines with J gene TRBJ2-3; the D gene is possibly TRBD2 (5 bases). Trimming shortened V by 1 base and J by 2 bases, and 9 bases separated the two germline ends. From germline, CDR1 is KGHDR and CDR2 SFDVKD. The CDR3 has 15 residues.

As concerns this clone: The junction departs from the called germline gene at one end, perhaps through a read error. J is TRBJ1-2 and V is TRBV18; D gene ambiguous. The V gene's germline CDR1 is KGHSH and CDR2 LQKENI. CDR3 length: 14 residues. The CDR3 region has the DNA TGTGCCAACTCACTCGACACCGCGGGATATGGCTACACCTTC. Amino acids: CANSLDTAGYGYTF.

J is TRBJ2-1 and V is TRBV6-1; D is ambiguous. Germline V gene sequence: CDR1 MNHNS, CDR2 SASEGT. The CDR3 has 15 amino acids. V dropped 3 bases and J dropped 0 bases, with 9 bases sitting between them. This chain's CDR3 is CASSDTENSYNEQFF. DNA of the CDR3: TGTGCCAGCAGTGACACAGAAAACTCCTACAATGAGCAGTTCTTC.

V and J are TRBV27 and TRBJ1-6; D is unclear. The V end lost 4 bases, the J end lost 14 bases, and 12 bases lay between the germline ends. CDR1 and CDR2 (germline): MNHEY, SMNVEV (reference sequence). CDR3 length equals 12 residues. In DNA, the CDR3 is TGTGCCAGCAGTTCGGGAGTTGGTACCCTCCACTTT. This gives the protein CASSSGVGTLHF.

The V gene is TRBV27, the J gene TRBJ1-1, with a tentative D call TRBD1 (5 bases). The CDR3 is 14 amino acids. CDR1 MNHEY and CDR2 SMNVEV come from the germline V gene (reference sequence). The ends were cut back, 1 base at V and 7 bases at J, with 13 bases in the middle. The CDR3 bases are TGTGCCAGCAGTTTATGGGGGGGACGGTTTGAAGCTTTCTTT. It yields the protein CASSLWGGRFEAFF.

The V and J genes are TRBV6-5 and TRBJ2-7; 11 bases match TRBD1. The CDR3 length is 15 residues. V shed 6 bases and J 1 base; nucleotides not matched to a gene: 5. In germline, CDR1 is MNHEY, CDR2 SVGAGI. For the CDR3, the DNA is TGTGCCAGCAGGAAGGACAGGGGGCTTTCCTACGAGCAGTACTTC. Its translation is CASRKDRGLSYEQYF.

CDR3: CASSLTTHRFPYEQYF. CDR3 nucleotides: TGTGCCAGCAGCTTAACTACACACAGGTTTCCCTACGAGCAGTACTTC. The rearrangement uses TRBV11-2 and TRBJ2-7, with a possible D match to TRBD1 (5 bases). The germline CDR1 and CDR2 sequences are SGHAT and FQNNGV. The CDR3 contains 16 residues. Trimming stripped 2 bases from V and 2 bases from J, with 16 bases between.

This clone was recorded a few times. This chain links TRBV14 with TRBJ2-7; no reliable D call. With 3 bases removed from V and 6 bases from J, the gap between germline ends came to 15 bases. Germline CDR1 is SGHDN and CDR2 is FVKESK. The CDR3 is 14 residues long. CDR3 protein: CASSHVGARVEQYF. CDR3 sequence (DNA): TGTGCCAGCAGCCATGTCGGTGCGAGAGTCGAGCAGTACTTC.

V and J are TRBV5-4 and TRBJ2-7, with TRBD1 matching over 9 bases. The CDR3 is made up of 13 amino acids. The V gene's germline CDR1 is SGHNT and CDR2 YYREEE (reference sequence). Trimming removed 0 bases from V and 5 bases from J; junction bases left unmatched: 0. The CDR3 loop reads CASSLDRGHEQYF. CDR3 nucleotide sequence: TGTGCCAGCAGCTTGGACAGGGGGCACGAGCAGTACTTC.